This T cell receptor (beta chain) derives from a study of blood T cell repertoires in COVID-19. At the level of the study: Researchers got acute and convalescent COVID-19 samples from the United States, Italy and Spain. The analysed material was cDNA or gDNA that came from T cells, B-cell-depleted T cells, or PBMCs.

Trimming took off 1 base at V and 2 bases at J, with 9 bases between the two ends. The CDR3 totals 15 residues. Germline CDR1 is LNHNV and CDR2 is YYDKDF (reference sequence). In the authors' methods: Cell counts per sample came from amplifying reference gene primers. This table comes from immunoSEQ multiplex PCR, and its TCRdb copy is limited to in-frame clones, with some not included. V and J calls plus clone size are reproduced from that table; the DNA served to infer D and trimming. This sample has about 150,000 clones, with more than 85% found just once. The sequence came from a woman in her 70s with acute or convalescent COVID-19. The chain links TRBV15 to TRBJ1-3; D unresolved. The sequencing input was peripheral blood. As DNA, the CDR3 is TGTGCCACCAGCAGAGGGGGAGGAACTGGAAACACCATATATTTT. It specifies CATSRGGGTGNTIYF.